This entry is about one T cell receptor beta chain. Original processing notes: Using reference gene primer amplification, nucleated cell counts were estimated. Profiled with immunoSEQ multiplex PCR; TCRdb holds only in-frame clones, not every one. Clone size and V and J calls were adopted from that table, with D and trimming inferred from the DNA. The sample has roughly 220,000 clones, just over 85% seen once; the top ten hold 3% to 4%. These data originate in a study of blood T cell repertoires in COVID-19. Trimming removed 3 bases at V and 1 base at J, with 9 bases between. The CDR3 consists of 14 residues. Germline V lookup: CDR1 LGHDT, CDR2 YNNKEL (reference sequence).

The sequencing sample was made of PBMCs or T cells enriched from blood (not recorded which). The TCR originated in a woman in her thirties or forties with acute COVID-19. The chain is built from TRBV3-1 (or the pseudogene TRBV3-2) and TRBJ1-2; D not resolved. CDR3 DNA sequence: TGTGCCAGCAGCCATGCGGGAATTAACTATGGCTACACCTTC. Residues: CASSHAGINYGYTF.